This TCR beta chain was observed in a study of blood T cell repertoires in COVID-19. This CDR3 has 13 residues. With 8 bases removed from V and 4 bases from J, the gap between germline ends came to 13 bases. Germline CDR1 reads MDHEN; CDR2 reads SYDVKM. Authors' data handling: Counts of nucleated cells, estimated from reference gene primer amplification, were obtained. This table comes from immunoSEQ multiplex PCR, and its TCRdb copy is limited to in-frame clones, with some not included. D and trimming were read from the DNA, whereas the V and J calls and clone size are those reported in that table. The sample has over 200,000 clones; roughly 87% are singletons.

The chain couples TRBV28 to TRBJ2-3; D is ambiguous. This clonotype originated in a man younger than 35 with acute COVID-19. Sequencing input: PBMCs or T cells enriched from blood (not recorded which). The CDR3 spells CASSLLIADTQYF. The CDR3 DNA reads TGTGCCAGCTCCCTCCTAATTGCAGATACGCAGTATTTT.